This T cell receptor (beta chain) is drawn from a study of human T cells and chemical hapten exposure. Trimming pared 6 bases from V and 4 bases from J, leaving 4 bases between. In germline, CDR1 is MDHEN, CDR2 SYDVKM. The CDR3 consists of 10 residues. Time point here: patch test 1, 2 weeks after DPC sensitization. Specified treatment: therapeutic diphenylcyclopropenone sensitization with weekly scalp DPC. This clonotype was detected ten times or more. TCRdb passed the RACE reads through MiXCR, listing each CDR3 protein once. The repertoire holds 340,000 or so distinct CDR3 sequences, about 7% seen once, with roughly 8% in the top ten.

This sequence originates from a woman between 18 and 29 years old with alopecia areata. Some clones in this sample may be carry-over from other donors' samples. The sequencing here drew on whole blood, taken in connection with sensitization to the hapten diphenylcyclopropenone (DPC). This rearrangement joins TRBV28 to TRBJ2-7, with D hard to call. The CDR3 region has the DNA TGTGCCAGCAGCGGATACGAGCAGTACTTC. Translation: CASSGYEQYF.